The T cell receptor beta chain described here comes from a study of cytomegalovirus exposure and HLA in healthy donors. The overall study: Among the approximately 400 donors who were genotyped, over 70% fell in the genetic ancestry cluster that is associated with self-reported Caucasian donors. Study conclusions and caveats: In all likelihood, a cluster of highly shared sequence variants was a sequencing artifact.

Donors in the study were healthy people who gave bone marrow. In the PCR, 60 Vbeta and 13 Jbeta primers were used. Original data processing: There were about 86 million unique TCR beta chains by a later count, and some 11 million of them were shared. Clones were read by immunoSEQ multiplex PCR, and TCRdb kept only the in-frame ones, dropping some. That table is the source of V, J and clone size, and D and trimming were worked out from the DNA. The repertoire holds over 95,000 clones, with about 68% as singletons. In the case of this clone: Its target is unknown.

Input material: PBMCs. This receptor was identified in a woman in her thirties or forties in good health and CMV-seropositive.

CDR3 residues: CASSQERTSGRKQSYNEQFF. The CDR3, as DNA: TGTGCCAGCAGCCAAGAGAGGACTAGCGGGAGGAAACAATCCTACAATGAGCAGTTCTTC. The chain is built from TRBV14 and TRBJ2-1; 14 nucleotides line up with TRBD2. The V gene end was trimmed by 0 bases and the J gene end by 1 base; junction bases not matched to a gene: 8. CDR3 length: 20 amino acids. Germline V gives CDR1 SGHDN, CDR2 FVKESK.